This T cell receptor (beta chain) was sequenced for a study of blood T cell repertoires in COVID-19. Generated by immunoSEQ multiplex PCR, the TCRdb table keeps only in-frame clones and is missing some. The profile shows about 200,000 clones, 80% to 85% of them singletons. Trimming stripped 2 bases from V and 8 bases from J, with 15 bases between. Germline-derived CDR1 and CDR2 are KGHSH and LQKENI. This CDR3 contains 14 residues. This chain uses TRBV18 with TRBJ1-2; tentative D call: TRBD1 (5 bases). Source material: peripheral blood. The source is a woman aged 65 to 85 with COVID-19, enrolled during active disease. Here the CDR3 DNA reads TGTGCCAGCTCACCATCGGACACAACTCTGGGCTACACCTTC. It specifies CASSPSDTTLGYTF.